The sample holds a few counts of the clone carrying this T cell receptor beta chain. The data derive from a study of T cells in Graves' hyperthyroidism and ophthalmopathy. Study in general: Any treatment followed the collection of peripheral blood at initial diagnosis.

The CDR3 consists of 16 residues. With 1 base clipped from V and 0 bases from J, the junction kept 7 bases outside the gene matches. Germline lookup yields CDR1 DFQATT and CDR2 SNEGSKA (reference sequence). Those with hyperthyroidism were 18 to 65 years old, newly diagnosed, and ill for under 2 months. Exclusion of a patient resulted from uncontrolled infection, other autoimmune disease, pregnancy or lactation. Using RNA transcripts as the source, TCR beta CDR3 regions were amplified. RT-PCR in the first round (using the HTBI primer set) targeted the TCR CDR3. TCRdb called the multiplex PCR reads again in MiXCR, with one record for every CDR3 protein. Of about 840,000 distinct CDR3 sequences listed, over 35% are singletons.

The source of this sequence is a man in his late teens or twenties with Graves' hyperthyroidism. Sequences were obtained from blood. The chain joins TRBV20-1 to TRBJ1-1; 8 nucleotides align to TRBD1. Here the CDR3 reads CSARVKQGGMNTEAFF. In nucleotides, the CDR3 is TGCAGTGCTAGAGTGAAACAGGGGGGGATGAACACTGAAGCTTTCTTT.